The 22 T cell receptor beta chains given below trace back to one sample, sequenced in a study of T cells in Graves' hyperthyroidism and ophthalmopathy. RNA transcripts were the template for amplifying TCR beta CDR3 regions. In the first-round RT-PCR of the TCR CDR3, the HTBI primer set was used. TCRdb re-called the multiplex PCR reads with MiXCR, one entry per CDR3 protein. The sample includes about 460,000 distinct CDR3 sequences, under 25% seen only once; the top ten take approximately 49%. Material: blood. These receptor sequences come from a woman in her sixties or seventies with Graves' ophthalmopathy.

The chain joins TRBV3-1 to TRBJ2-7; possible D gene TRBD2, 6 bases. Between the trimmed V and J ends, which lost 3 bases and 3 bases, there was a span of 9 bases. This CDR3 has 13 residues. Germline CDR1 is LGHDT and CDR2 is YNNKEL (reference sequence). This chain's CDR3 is CASSQGGLYEQYF. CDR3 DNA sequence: TGTGCCAGCAGCCAGGGAGGACTCTACGAGCAGTACTTC.

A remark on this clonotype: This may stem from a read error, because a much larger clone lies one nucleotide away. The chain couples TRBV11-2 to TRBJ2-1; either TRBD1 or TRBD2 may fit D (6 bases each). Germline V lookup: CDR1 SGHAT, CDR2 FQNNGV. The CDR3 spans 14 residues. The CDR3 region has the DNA TGTGCCAACAGCCTCGCACAGGGAGGCAGTGAGCAGTTCTTC. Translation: CANSLAQGGSEQFF.

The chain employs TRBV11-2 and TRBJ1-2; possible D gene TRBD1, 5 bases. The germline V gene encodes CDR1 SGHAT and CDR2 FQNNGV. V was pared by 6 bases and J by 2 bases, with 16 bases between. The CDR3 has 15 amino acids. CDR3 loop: CASRPPGRRNYGYTF. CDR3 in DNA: TGTGCCAGCAGACCCCCGGGACGACGAAACTATGGCTACACCTTC.

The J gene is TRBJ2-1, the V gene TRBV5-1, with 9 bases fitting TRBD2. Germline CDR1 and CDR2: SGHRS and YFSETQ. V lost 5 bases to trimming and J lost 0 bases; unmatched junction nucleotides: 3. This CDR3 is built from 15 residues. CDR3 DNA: TGCGCCAGCAGGGGGGGACTAGCCTCCTACAATGAGCAGTTCTTC. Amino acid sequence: CASRGGLASYNEQFF.

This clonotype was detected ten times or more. CDR3 nucleotide sequence: TGTGCCAGCAGTTTATCAGGCCCCAATGAGCAGTTCTTC. This encodes CASSLSGPNEQFF. The genes are TRBV27 and TRBJ2-1; no clear D gene. Trimming stripped 0 bases from V and 6 bases from J, with 6 bases between. The CDR3 extends over 13 amino acids. Germline V gives CDR1 MNHEY, CDR2 SMNVEV (reference sequence).

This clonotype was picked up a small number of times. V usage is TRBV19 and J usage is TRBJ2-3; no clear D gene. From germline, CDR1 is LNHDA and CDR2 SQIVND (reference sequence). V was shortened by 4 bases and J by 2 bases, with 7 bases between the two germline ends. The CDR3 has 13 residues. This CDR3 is CASSTTFTDTQYF. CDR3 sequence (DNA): TGTGCCAGTAGTACCACCTTCACAGATACGCAGTATTTT.

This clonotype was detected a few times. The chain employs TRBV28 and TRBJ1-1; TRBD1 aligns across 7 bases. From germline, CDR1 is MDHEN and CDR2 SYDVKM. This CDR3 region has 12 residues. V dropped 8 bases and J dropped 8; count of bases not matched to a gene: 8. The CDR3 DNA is TGTGCCAGCGCGACAGGGCGCGAAGAAGCTTTCTTT. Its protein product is CASATGREEAFF.

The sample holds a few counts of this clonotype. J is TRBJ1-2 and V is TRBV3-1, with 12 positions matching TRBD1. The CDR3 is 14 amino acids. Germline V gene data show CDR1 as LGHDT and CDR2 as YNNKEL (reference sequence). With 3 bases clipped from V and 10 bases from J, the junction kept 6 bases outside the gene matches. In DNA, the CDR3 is TGTGCCAGCAGCCAGATGGGGACAGGGGGCGCCTACACCTTC. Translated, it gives CASSQMGTGGAYTF. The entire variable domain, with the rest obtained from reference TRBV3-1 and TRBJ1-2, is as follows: DTAVSQTPKYLVTQMGNDKSIKCEQNLGHDTMYWYKQDSKKFLKIMFSYNNKELIINETVPNRFSPKSPDKAHLNLHINSLELGDSAVYFCASSQMGTGGAYTFGSGTRLTVV.

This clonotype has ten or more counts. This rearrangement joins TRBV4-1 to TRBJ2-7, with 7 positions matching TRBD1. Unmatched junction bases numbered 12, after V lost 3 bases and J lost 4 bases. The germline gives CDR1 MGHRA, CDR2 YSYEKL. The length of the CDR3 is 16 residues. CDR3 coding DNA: TGCGCCAGCAGCCAGAGTTCGACAGGGCCGGGGTACGAGCAGTACTTC. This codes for CASSQSSTGPGYEQYF.

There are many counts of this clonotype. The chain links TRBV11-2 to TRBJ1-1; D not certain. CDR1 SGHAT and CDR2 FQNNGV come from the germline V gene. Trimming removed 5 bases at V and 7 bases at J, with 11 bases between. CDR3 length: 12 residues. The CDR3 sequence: CASSHIISEAFF. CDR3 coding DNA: TGTGCCAGCAGCCACATAATAAGTGAAGCTTTCTTT.

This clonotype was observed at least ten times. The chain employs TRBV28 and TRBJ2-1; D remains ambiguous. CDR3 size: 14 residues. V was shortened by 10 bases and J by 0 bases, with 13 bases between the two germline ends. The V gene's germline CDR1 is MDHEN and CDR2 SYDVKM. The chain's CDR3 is CATFQGSSYNEQFF. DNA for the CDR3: TGTGCCACGTTCCAAGGGTCCTCCTACAATGAGCAGTTCTTC. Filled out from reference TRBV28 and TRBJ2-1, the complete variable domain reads DVKVTQSSRYLVKRTGEKVFLECVQDMDHENMFWYRQDPGLGLRLIYFSYDVKMKEKGDIPEGYSVSREKKERFSLILESASTNQTSMYLCATFQGSSYNEQFFGPGTRLTVL.

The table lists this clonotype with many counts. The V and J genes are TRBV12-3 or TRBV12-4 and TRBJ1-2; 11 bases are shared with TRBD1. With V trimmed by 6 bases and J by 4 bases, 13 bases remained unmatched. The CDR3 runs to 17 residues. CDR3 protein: CASSGTGGEGAGYGYTF. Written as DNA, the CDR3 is TGTGCCAGCAGCGGGACAGGGGGAGAGGGGGCTGGCTATGGCTACACCTTC.

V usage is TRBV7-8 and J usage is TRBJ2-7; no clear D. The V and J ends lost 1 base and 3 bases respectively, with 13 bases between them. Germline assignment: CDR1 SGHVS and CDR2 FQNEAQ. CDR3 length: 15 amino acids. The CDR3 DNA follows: TGTGCCAGCAGCTTAGAACCCGCCCCAGGCTACGAGCAGTACTTC. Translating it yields CASSLEPAPGYEQYF.

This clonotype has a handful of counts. The DNA for the CDR3 is TGTGCCAGCAGTGGTACAGGGGCGACCCAGTACTTC. Its translation: CASSGTGATQYF. The chain uses TRBV2 and TRBJ2-5, with TRBD1 matching 7 bases. The CDR3 consists of 12 residues. V shed 4 bases, J shed 7 bases, and the junction held 3 bases outside the gene matches. The germline CDR1 and CDR2 sequences are SNHLY and FYNNEI. Drawing the rest from reference TRBV2 and TRBJ2-5, the complete variable domain is EPEVTQTPSHQVTQMGQEVILRCVPISNHLYFYWYRQILGQKVEFLVSFYNNEISEKSEIFDDQFSVERPDGSNFTLKIRSTKLEDSAMYFCASSGTGATQYFGPGTRLLVL.

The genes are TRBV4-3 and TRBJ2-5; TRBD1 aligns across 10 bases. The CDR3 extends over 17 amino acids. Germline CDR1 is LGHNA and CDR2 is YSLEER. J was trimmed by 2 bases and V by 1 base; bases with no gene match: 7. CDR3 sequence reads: CASSQAPPGQGQETQYF. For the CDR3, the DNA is TGCGCCAGCAGCCAAGCGCCACCGGGACAGGGGCAAGAGACCCAGTACTTC.

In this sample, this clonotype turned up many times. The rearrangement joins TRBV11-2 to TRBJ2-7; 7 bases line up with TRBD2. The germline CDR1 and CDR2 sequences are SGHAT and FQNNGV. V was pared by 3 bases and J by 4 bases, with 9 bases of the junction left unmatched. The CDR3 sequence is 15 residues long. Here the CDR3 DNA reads TGTGCCAGCAGCTTCGGATCGAGCGGGATGTACGAGCAGTACTTC. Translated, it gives CASSFGSSGMYEQYF.

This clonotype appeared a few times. The CDR3, as DNA: TGCGCCAGTCAACTAGACGGGAGCTTCTACGAGCAGTACTTC. Translation: CASQLDGSFYEQYF. The chain has TRBV10-2 and TRBJ2-7, with D perhaps TRBD2 (6 bases). CDR1 is WSHSY, CDR2 SAAADI, per germline. The V and J ends lost 9 bases and 3 bases respectively, with 18 bases between them. The CDR3 loop spans 14 amino acids.

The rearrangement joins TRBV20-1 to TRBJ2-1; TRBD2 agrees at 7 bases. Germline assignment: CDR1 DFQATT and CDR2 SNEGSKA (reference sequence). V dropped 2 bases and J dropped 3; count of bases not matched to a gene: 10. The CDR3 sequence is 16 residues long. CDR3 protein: CSARRAAGAFYNEQFF. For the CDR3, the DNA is TGCAGTGCTAGAAGGGCTGCGGGAGCGTTCTACAATGAGCAGTTCTTC.

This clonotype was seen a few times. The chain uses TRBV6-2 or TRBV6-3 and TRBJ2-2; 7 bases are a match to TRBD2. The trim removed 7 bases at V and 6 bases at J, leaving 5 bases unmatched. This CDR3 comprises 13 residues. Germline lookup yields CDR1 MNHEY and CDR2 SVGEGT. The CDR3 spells CASTSRGAGELFF. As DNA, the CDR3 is TGTGCCAGCACCTCCCGGGGGGCCGGGGAGCTGTTTTTT.

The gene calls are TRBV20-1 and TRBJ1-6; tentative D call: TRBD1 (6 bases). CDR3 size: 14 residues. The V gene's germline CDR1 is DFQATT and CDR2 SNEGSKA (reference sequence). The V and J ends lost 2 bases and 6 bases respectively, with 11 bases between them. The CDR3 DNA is TGCAGTGCTAGACAAACAGGGTCTAATTCACCCCTCCACTTT. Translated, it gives CSARQTGSNSPLHF.

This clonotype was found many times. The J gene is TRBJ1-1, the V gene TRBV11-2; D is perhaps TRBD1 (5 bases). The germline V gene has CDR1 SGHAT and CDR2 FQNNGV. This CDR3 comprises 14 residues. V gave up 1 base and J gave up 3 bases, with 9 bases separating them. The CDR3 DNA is TGTGCCAGCAGCTTAGCCTCGGGGGACACTGAAGCTTTCTTT. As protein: CASSLASGDTEAFF.

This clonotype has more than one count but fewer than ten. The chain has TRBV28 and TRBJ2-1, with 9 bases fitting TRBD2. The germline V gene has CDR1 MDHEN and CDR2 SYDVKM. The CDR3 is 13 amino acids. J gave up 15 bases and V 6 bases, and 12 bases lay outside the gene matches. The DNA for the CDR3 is TGTGCCAGCAGCCACCCCTTAGCGGGAGAGGGGTTCTTC. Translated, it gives CASSHPLAGEGFF.